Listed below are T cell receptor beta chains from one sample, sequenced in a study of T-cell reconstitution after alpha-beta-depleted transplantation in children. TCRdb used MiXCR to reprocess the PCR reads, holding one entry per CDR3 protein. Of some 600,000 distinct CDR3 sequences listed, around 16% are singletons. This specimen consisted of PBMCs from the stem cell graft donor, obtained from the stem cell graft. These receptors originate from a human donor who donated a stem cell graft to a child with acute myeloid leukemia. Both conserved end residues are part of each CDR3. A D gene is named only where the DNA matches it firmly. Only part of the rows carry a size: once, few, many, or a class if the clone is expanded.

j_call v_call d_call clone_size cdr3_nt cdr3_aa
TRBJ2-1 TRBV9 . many TGTGCCAGCAGCGTAGGGCTCGGAAATGAGCAGTTCTTC CASSVGLGNEQFF
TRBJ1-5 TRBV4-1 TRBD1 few TGCGCCAGCAGCCAAGCGGGGACAGGGGGAGCTCAGCCCCAGCATTTT CASSQAGTGGAQPQHF
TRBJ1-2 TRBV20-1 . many TGCAGTGCTAGTCAGGGGCAGCTCTATGGCTACACCTTC CSASQGQLYGYTF
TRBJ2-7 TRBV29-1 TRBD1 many TGCAGCGTTATTAGGCCCCTAACAGGGGACGCCTACGAGCAGTACTTC CSVIRPLTGDAYEQYF
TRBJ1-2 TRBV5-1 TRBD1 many TGCGCCAGCAGCGCGGGACAGAGGGGCTACACCTTC CASSAGQRGYTF
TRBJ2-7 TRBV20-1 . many TGCAGTGCTAGTCGTACCTCCTCCTACGAGCAGTACTTC CSASRTSSYEQYF
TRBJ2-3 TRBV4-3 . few TGCGCCAGCAGCCAAAAGGGGGTCCCCGGCTACCAGAGCACAGATACGCAGTATTTT CASSQKGVPGYQSTDTQYF
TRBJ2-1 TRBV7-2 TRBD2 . TGTGCCAGCAGCTTAAGGACTAGCGGGGGTGTTGAGCAGTTCTTC CASSLRTSGGVEQFF
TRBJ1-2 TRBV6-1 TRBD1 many TGTGCCATAAGACGTCGACAGGGGAGCGGCTATGGCTACACCTTC CAIRRRQGSGYGYTF
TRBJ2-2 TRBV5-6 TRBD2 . TGTGCCAGCAGCTCAGAGACAGCGGGGATTGCCGGGGAGCTGTTTTTT CASSSETAGIAGELFF
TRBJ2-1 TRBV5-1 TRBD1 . TGCGCCAGCAGCTTATCAGGGGGGTGGACAGGGAATGAGCAGTTCTTC CASSLSGGWTGNEQFF
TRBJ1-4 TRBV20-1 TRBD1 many TGCAGTGCTTGGCTGGGGACAGCAAGAAATGAAAAACTGTTTTTT CSAWLGTARNEKLFF
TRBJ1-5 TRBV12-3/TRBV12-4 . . TGTGCCAGCAGTTTCTTTATTGGGGCGAATCAGCCCCAGCATTTT CASSFFIGANQPQHF
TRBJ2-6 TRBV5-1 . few TGCGCCAGCAGCTTGATGGGTAGTGACTCTGGGGCCAACGTCCTGACTTTC CASSLMGSDSGANVLTF
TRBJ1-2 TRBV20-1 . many TGCAGTGCTTTTTCGACCTATGGCTACACCTTC CSAFSTYGYTF
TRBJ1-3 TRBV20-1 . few TGCAGTGCCCTCCTCCGGGGGGTCTCTGGAAACACCATATATTTT CSALLRGVSGNTIYF
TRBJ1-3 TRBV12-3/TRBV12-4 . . TGTGCCAGCAGTCGAAACACCATATATTTT CASSRNTIYF
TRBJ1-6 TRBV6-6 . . TGTGCCAGCAGGGGGCTGGGATCACCCCTCCACTTT CASRGLGSPLHF
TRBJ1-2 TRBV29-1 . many TGCAGCGTTGATTTGCTCGGCAGGGAAGAGGGACTGGGACGAGGCTACACCTTC CSVDLLGREEGLGRGYTF
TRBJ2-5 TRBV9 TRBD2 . TGTGCCAGCAGCGCCCCGGGAGGGGCAAAGACCCAGTACTTC CASSAPGGAKTQYF
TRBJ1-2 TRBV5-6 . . TGTGCCAGCAGCTCAGGGAGGAATGGCTACACCTTC CASSSGRNGYTF
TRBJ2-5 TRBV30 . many TGTGCCTGGAGCACACACCGGGAGACCCAGTACTTC CAWSTHRETQYF
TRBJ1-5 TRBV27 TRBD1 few TGTGCCAGCAGAACAGGGGTTGGCAGCAATCAGCCCCAGCATTTT CASRTGVGSNQPQHF
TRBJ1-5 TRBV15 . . TGTGCCACCAGCAGTGGGCCGGTTAGCAATCAGCCCCAGCATTTT CATSSGPVSNQPQHF
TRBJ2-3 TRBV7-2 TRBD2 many TGTGCCAGCAGCTTTGAGGCGGGGGAGGGCACAGATACGCAGTATTTT CASSFEAGEGTDTQYF
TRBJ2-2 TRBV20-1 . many TGCAGTGCTAGAGTCTCCGGGGGGAACACCGGGGAGCTGTTTTTT CSARVSGGNTGELFF
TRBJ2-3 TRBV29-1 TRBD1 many TGCAGCGTTGCGTTCCTAACAGGGGGATCAGATACGCAGTATTTT CSVAFLTGGSDTQYF
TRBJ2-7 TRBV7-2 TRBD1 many TGTGCCAGCAGCTCGGACAGGTACCACTACGAGCAGTACTTC CASSSDRYHYEQYF
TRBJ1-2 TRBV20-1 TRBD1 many TGCAGTGCTAGAGAGCGAACAGGGGGGAAAGGCTACACCTTC CSARERTGGKGYTF
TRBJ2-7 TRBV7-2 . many TGTGCCAGCAGCCTGACAGGTCCCTACGAGCAGTACTTC CASSLTGPYEQYF
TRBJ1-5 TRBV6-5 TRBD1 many TGTGCCAGCCGACCGGGACAGACTCTTAGCAATCAGCCCCAGCATTTT CASRPGQTLSNQPQHF
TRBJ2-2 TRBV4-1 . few TGCGCCAGCAGCCTGGGGCCAGGGAGGACCGGGGAGCTGTTTTTT CASSLGPGRTGELFF
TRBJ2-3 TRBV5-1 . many TGCGCCAGCAGCTTGGACAGCCCTAGCACAGATACGCAGTATTTT CASSLDSPSTDTQYF
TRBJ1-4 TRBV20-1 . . TGCAGTGCTAGAATGGCCTCGGCAGGCACTAATGAAAAACTGTTTTTT CSARMASAGTNEKLFF
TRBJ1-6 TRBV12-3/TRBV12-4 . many TGTGCCAGCACGCCGGCTACCTATAATTCACCCCTCCACTTT CASTPATYNSPLHF
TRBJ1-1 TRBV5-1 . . TGCGCCAGCAGACAGGGATTTGGAGCCTCTGAAGCTTTCTTT CASRQGFGASEAFF
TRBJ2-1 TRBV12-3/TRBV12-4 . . TGTGCCAGCAGTTTTATGGTTCCCACGGTGAGCTCCTACAATGAGCAGTTCTTC CASSFMVPTVSSYNEQFF
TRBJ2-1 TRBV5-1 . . TGCGCCAGCAGCGGACCCGGGGTCTCCTACAATGAGCAGTTCTTC CASSGPGVSYNEQFF
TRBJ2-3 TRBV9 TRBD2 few TGTGCCAGCAGCAACAGCGGGGGGGTCACAGATACGCAGTATTTT CASSNSGGVTDTQYF
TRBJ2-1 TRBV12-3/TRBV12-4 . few TGTGCCAGCAGTTTGACTCCCGGGGGAAATGAGCAGTTCTTC CASSLTPGGNEQFF
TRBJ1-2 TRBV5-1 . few TGCGCCAGCAGCCTACAAGGGGCAGGGGGCTACACCTTC CASSLQGAGGYTF
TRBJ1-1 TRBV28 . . TGTGCCAGCAGTTTATACACCCCTGGACAGAAAGAAGCTTTCTTT CASSLYTPGQKEAFF
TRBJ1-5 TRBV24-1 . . TGTGCCACCAGCCATTTTAGCAATCAGCCCCAGCATTTT CATSHFSNQPQHF
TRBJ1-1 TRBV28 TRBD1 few TGTGCCAGCAGTGACAGGGTCACTGAAGCTTTCTTT CASSDRVTEAFF
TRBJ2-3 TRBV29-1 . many TGCAGCGTACACAGATCCGGCGCAGATACGCAGTATTTT CSVHRSGADTQYF
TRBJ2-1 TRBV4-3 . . TGCGCCAGCAGTTCCGCTTGGACTATCAATGAGCAGTTCTTC CASSSAWTINEQFF
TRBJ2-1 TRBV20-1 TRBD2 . TGCAGTGCTAGAACTAGCGGGGGGGGCTATTACAATGAGCAGTTCTTC CSARTSGGGYYNEQFF
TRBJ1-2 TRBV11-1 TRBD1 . TGTGCCAGCAGCTTAGGAGGGGGCCTGAGGGCCTCTAGAATAAACAACTATGGCTACACCTTC CASSLGGGLRASRINNYGYTF